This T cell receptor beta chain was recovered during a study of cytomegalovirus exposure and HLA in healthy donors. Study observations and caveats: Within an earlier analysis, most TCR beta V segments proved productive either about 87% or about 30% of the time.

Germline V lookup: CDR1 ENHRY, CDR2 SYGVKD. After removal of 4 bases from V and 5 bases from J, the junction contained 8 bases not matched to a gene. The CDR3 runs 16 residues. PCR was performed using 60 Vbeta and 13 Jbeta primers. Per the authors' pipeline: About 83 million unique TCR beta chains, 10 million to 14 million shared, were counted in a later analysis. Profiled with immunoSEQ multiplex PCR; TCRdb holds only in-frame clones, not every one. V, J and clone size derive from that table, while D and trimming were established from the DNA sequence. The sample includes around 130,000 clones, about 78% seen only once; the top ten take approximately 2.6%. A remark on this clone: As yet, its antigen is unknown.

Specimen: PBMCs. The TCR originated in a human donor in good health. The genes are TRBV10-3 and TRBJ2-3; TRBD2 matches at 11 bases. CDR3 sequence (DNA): TGTGCCATCAGTGCTAGCGGGGGGAGCCAGAAAGATACGCAGTATTTT. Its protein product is CAISASGGSQKDTQYF.